This T cell receptor (beta chain) was profiled in a study of human T cells and chemical hapten exposure. CDR1 and CDR2 from the germline V gene are MDHEN and SYDVKM. The ends lost 8 bases at V and 6 bases at J; junction bases unmatched: 12. This CDR3 spans 15 amino acids. Time point given: patch test 1, 2 weeks after DPC sensitization. As for treatment: therapeutic diphenylcyclopropenone sensitization with weekly scalp DPC. This clonotype was observed a few times. TCRdb processed the RACE reads anew with MiXCR; each CDR3 protein has one entry. The sample records over 85,000 distinct CDR3 sequences, around 11% being singletons.

Specimen: whole blood, collected in connection with sensitization to the hapten diphenylcyclopropenone (DPC). This chain uses TRBV28 with TRBJ2-1; TRBD2 matches at 8 bases. This sequence was found in a woman aged 40 to 50 with alopecia areata. Some clones in this sample may be carry-over from other donors' samples. The DNA for the CDR3 is TGTGCCAGCCGCCGGGGGGGCGGCCCTTCCAATGAGCAGTTCTTC. This codes for CASRRGGGPSNEQFF. The variable domain in full, completed from reference TRBV28 and TRBJ2-1, reads DVKVTQSSRYLVKRTGEKVFLECVQDMDHENMFWYRQDPGLGLRLIYFSYDVKMKEKGDIPEGYSVSREKKERFSLILESASTNQTSMYLCASRRGGGPSNEQFFGPGTRLTVL.